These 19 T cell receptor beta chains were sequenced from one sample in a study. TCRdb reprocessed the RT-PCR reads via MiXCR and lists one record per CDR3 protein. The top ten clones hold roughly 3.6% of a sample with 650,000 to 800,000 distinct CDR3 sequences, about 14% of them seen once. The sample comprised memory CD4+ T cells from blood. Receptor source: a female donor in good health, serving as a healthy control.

CDR3 region: CASTLGGQVYGYTF. CDR3 sequence (DNA): TGTGCCAGCACCCTGGGGGGACAGGTCTATGGCTACACCTTC. The V gene is TRBV7-2, the J gene TRBJ1-2, with 8 bases matching TRBD1. J gave up 4 bases and V 7 bases, and 8 bases lay outside the gene matches. Germline V gene data show CDR1 as SGHTA and CDR2 as FQGNSA. CDR3 size: 14 residues.

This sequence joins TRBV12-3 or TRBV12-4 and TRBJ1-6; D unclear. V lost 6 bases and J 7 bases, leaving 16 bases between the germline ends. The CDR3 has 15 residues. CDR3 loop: CASSPLGDGNSPLHF. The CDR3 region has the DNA TGTGCCAGCAGCCCTTTGGGCGACGGGAATTCACCCCTCCACTTT.

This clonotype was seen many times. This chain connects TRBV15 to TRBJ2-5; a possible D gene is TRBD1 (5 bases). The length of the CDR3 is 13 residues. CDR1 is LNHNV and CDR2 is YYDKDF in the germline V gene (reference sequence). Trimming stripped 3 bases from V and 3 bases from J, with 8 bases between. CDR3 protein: CATSRTDKETQYF. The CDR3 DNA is TGTGCCACCAGCAGGACAGACAAAGAGACCCAGTACTTC.

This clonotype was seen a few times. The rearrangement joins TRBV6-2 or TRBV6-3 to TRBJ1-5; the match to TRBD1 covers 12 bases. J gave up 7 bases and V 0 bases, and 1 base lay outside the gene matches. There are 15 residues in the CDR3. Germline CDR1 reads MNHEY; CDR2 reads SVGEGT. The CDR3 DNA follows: TGTGCCAGCAGTTACTCTGGGACAGGGGGCCAGCCCCAGCATTTT. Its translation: CASSYSGTGGQPQHF.

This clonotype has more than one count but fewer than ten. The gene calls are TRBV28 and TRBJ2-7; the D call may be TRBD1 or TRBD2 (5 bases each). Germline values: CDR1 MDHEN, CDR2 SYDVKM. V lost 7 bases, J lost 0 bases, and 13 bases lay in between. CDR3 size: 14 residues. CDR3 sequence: CASISGTASYEQYF. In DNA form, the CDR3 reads TGTGCCAGCATTTCCGGGACGGCCTCCTACGAGCAGTACTTC. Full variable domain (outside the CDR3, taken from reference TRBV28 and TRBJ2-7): DVKVTQSSRYLVKRTGEKVFLECVQDMDHENMFWYRQDPGLGLRLIYFSYDVKMKEKGDIPEGYSVSREKKERFSLILESASTNQTSMYLCASISGTASYEQYFGPGTRLTVT.

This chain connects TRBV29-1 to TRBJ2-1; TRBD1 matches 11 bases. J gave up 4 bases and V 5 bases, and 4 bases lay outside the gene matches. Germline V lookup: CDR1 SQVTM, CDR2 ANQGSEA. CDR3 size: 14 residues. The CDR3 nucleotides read TGCAGCGTTTTGGACAGGGGGCGATACAATGAGCAGTTCTTC. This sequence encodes CSVLDRGRYNEQFF.

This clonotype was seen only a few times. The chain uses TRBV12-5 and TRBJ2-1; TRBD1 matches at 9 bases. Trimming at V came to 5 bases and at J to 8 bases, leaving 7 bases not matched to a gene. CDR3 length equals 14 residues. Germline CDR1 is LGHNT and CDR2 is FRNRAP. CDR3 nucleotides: TGTGCTAGTGGTCCCGGGACAGGGCGCGATGAGCAGTTCTTC. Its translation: CASGPGTGRDEQFF.

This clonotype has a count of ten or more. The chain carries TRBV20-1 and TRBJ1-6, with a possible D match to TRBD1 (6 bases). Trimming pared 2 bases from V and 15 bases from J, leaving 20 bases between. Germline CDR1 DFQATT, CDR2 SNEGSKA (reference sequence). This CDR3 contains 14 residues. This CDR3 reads CSARIGTSQNILHF. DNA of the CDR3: TGCAGTGCTAGAATCGGGACAAGCCAAAATATCCTCCACTTT.

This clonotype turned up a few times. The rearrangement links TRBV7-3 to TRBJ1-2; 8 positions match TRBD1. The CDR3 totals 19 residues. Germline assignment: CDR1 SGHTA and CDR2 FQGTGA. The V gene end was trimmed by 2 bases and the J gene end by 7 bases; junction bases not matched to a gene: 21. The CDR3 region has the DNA TGTGCCAGCAGCTTAGCCCCGCGTAAAACAGGGGGAGGACGGTTTGGCTACACCTTC. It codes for CASSLAPRKTGGGRFGYTF.

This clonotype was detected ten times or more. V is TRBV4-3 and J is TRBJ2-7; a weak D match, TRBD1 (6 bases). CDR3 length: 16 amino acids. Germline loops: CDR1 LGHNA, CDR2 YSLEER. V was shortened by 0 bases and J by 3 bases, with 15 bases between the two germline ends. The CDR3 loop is CASSQERQGFFYEQYF. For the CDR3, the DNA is TGCGCCAGCAGCCAAGAGCGGCAGGGGTTTTTCTACGAGCAGTACTTC.

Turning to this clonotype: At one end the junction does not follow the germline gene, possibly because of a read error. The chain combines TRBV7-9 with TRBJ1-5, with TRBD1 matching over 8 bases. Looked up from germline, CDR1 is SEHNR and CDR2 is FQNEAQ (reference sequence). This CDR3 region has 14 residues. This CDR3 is CASSKGQGKQPQHF. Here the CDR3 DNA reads TGTGCCAGCAGCAAAGGACAGGGCAAACAGCCCCAGCATTTT.

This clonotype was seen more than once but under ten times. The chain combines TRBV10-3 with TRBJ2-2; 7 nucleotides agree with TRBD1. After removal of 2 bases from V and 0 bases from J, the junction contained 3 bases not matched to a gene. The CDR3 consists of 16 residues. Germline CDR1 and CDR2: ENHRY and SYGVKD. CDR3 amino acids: CAISEPGTANTGELFF. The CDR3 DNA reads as TGTGCCATCAGTGAGCCAGGGACAGCGAACACCGGGGAGCTGTTTTTT.

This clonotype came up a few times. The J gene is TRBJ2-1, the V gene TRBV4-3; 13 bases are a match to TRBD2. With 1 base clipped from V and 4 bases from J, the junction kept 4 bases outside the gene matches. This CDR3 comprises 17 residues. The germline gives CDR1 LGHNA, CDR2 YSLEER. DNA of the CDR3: TGCGCCAGCAGCCAAGGGACTAGCGGGGGTAGATACAATGAGCAGTTCTTC. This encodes CASSQGTSGGRYNEQFF.

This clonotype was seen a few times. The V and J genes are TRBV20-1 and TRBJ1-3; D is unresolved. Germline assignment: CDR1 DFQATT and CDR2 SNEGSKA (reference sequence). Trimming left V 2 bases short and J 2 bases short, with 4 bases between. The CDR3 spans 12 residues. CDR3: CSARRPGNTIYF. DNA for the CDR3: TGCAGTGCTAGACGCCCTGGAAACACCATATATTTT.

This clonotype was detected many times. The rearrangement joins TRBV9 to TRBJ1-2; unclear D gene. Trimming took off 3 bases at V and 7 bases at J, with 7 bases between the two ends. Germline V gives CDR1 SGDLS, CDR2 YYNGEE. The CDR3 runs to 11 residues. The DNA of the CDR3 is TGTGCCAGCAGCGGGGGTAGTGGCTACACCTTC. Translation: CASSGGSGYTF.

The CDR3 region has the DNA TGTGCCAGCAGCTTAGTTCGGGAGCCACTCGAGCAGTACTTC. Protein: CASSLVREPLEQYF. The chain employs TRBV7-2 and TRBJ2-7; weak D call: TRBD2 (6 bases). The V gene's germline CDR1 is SGHTA and CDR2 FQGNSA. Between the trimmed V and J ends, which lost 1 base and 6 bases, there was a span of 13 bases. The CDR3 is 14 residues long.

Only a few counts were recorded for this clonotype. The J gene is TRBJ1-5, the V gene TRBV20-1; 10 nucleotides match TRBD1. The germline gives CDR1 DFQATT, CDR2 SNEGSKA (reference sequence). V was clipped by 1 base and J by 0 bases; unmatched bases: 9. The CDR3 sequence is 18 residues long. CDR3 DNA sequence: TGCAGTGCTAGAGTCCCGGGACAGGGGTTTTATAGCAATCAGCCCCAGCATTTT. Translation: CSARVPGQGFYSNQPQHF.

This chain's CDR3 is CASSLPLGEGSTDTQYF. CDR3 DNA: TGTGCCAGCAGTCTCCCTTTGGGGGAGGGCAGCACAGATACGCAGTATTTT. The chain has TRBV6-6 and TRBJ2-3; 7 bases match TRBD2. The CDR3 contains 17 residues. The V segment lost 5 bases and the J segment 0 bases; nucleotides outside the gene matches: 11. Germline V gives CDR1 MNHNY, CDR2 SVGAGI (reference sequence).

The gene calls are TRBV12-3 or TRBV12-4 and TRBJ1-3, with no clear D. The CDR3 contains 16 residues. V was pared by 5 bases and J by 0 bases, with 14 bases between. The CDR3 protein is CASSREVGISGNTIYF. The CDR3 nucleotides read TGTGCCAGCAGTCGGGAGGTGGGGATCTCTGGAAACACCATATATTTT.